This T cell receptor (beta chain) was sequenced for a study of cytomegalovirus exposure and HLA in healthy donors. Findings of the study overall: When presence/absence was analysed, sequencing depth was taken to be roughly uniform across donors. The study labeled 164 TCR beta chains cytomegalovirus-associated. According to a later analysis, most TCR beta chains associated with CMV appeared HLA-restricted.

Note on this clone: Antigen specificity is unknown. A read error may account for a junction end that differs from germline.

CDR1 MNHEY and CDR2 SMNVEV come from the germline V gene (reference sequence). This CDR3 contains 15 residues. The PCR used 60 Vbeta and 13 Jbeta primers. Original analysis: Later reanalysis found roughly 80 million unique TCR beta chains, approximately 11 million of them shared. Using immunoSEQ multiplex PCR, the repertoire was profiled, and TCRdb retains in-frame clones only, with some absent. D and trimming come from the DNA, and the V and J calls and clone size come from that table. The table includes 150,000 to 200,000 clones, roughly four fifths detected once. This clonotype originated in a young woman in good health and CMV-seropositive. The sample taken for sequencing was PBMCs. The chain is built from TRBV27 and TRBJ2-6, with 8 positions matching TRBD1. CDR3 sequence reads: CANQGALGGANGLTF. The CDR3, as DNA: TGTGCCAACCAGGGGGCGCTAGGTGGGGCCAACGGCCTGACTTTC.